The 2 T cell receptor beta chains given below trace back to one sample, sequenced in a study of T-cell memory formation after mild COVID-19. TCRdb passed the 5' RACE reads through MiXCR, listing each CDR3 protein once. The sample includes fewer than 700,000 distinct CDR3 sequences, about a fifth of them seen just once. Sequences were obtained from PBMCs or a T cell subset sorted from them (not recorded which). The receptor set was obtained from an adult woman who had mild COVID-19 (a few samples of this study predate the infection). Cell type and time point are not known.

This clonotype was counted many times. The gene calls are TRBV21-1 and TRBJ1-1. TRBV21-1 is a documented pseudogene. This CDR3 region has 14 residues. In DNA, the CDR3 is TGTGCCAGCAGCAAATTGGTCGGGGTCACTGAAGCTTTCTTT. Translating gives CASSKLVGVTEAFF.

CDR3 loop: CASSERQGYSLDGNTIYF. DNA for the CDR3: TGCGCCAGCAGCGAGCGACAGGGCTACAGCCTAGATGGAAACACCATATATTTT. V gene TRBV4-1 combines with J gene TRBJ1-3; 7 nucleotides align to TRBD1. Germline V CDR1 and CDR2: MGHRA, YSYEKL. The CDR3 consists of 18 residues. Germline trimming cut 5 bases from V and 3 bases from J; bases unmatched to any gene: 16.